This T cell receptor beta chain is drawn from a study of blood T cell repertoires in COVID-19. On the study more broadly: The samples span acute and convalescent COVID-19 from the United States, Italy and Spain. The cDNA or gDNA used as material had been derived from T cells, B-cell-depleted T cells, or PBMCs.

This clone was seen only once. Germline assignment: CDR1 SGHRS and CDR2 YFSETQ. CDR3 length equals 15 residues. The V end lost 1 base, the J end lost 6 bases, and 14 bases lay between the germline ends. This table comes from immunoSEQ multiplex PCR, and its TCRdb copy is limited to in-frame clones, with some not included. Of 80,000 to 95,000 clones in the sample, 75% to 90% were seen once. V and J are TRBV5-1 and TRBJ2-1, with D possibly matching TRBD2 (5 bases). The sequenced material came from peripheral blood. This receptor was taken from a woman aged 80 or over with active or convalescent COVID-19. The chain's CDR3 is CASSLQAALLNEQFF. In DNA, the CDR3 is TGCGCCAGCAGCTTGCAAGCGGCTCTCCTCAATGAGCAGTTCTTC.